The clone carrying this T cell receptor beta chain was counted a single time. The junction does not match germline at one end; this may be a read error. Single viable CD3+CD4+CD8-CD45RO+ cells were sorted as the memory CD4+ T cells. CD4+ T cells were isolated by positive magnetic selection. The sample belongs to a study of memory CD4+ T cells and cytomegalovirus serostatus. Whole-study context: Healthy Belgian adult donors included roughly nine CMV-positive and some 24 CMV-negative people.

The CDR3 is 16 amino acids. Germline lookup yields CDR1 MNHNS and CDR2 SASEGT. Sequencing used immunoSEQ multiplex PCR; TCRdb keeps in-frame clones, though not all of them. This sample has approximately 40,000 clones; more than 60% occur once, and the top ten carry approximately 0.55%. The clonotype comes from an adult in good health and CMV-seronegative. Sequencing input: memory CD4+ T cells from blood. The chain couples TRBV6-1 to TRBJ2-5; 9 bases map to TRBD2. The CDR3 spells CASSQAGGAWEETQYF. CDR3 nucleotide sequence: TGTGCCAGCAGTCAAGCGGGGGGCGCCTGGGAAGAGACCCAGTACTTC.